This passage covers 19 T cell receptor beta chains from one sample sequenced in a study of PD-L1 blockade in urothelial cancer. Specified time point: pretreatment peripheral blood. Profiled with immunoSEQ multiplex PCR; TCRdb holds only in-frame clones, not every one. The sample lists 55,000 to 75,000 clones; roughly 77% were seen once. The material sequenced was PBMCs, taken around atezolizumab (anti-PD-L1) treatment. Every receptor here comes from a man between 70 and 80 years old with urothelial cancer.

This clone was found once. DNA for the CDR3: TGCAGCGTTGAGGCCGGGGAGACCCAGTACTTC. Protein product: CSVEAGETQYF. This chain uses TRBV29-1 with TRBJ2-5; D gene unclear. Trimming pared 3 bases from V and 5 bases from J, leaving 7 bases between. Germline-derived CDR1 and CDR2 are SQVTM and ANQGSEA. The CDR3 totals 11 residues.

The rearrangement links TRBV19 to TRBJ2-2; TRBD1 matches 10 bases. V was clipped by 3 bases and J by 8 bases; unmatched bases: 3. The CDR3 totals 14 residues. CDR1 is LNHDA and CDR2 is SQIVND in the germline V gene (reference sequence). The CDR3 nucleotides are TGTGCCAGTAGTATGACAGGGGGCGGGGGGGAGCTGTTTTTT. Its protein product is CASSMTGGGGELFF.

This sequence joins TRBV10-2 and TRBJ2-1; possibly TRBD1 for D (6 bases). The CDR3 is 14 amino acids. Germline V gene lookup returns CDR1 WSHSY and CDR2 SAAADI. Trimming cost V 0 bases and J 6 bases, with 9 bases left between them. The CDR3 sequence: CASSESQGSNEQFF. CDR3 bases: TGCGCCAGCAGTGAGTCACAGGGTTCCAATGAGCAGTTCTTC.

V is TRBV25-1 and J is TRBJ1-5; D uncertain. The CDR3 sequence is 14 residues long. CDR1 and CDR2 (germline): MGHDK, SYGVNS. Trimming pared 1 base from V and 4 bases from J, leaving 8 bases between. Here the CDR3 DNA reads TGTGCCAGCAGTGAATCGGGGTTTAATCAGCCCCAGCATTTT. Translated, it gives CASSESGFNQPQHF.

V and J are TRBV11-3 and TRBJ2-1; the match to TRBD1 covers 7 bases. V lost 1 base and J lost 0; bases outside the gene matches: 9. Looked up from germline, CDR1 is SGHNT and CDR2 is YENEEA. The CDR3 loop spans 18 amino acids. CDR3 nucleotides: TGTGCCAGCAGCTTAGCCCCGGGACAGACCAACTCCTACAATGAGCAGTTCTTC. This gives the protein CASSLAPGQTNSYNEQFF.

This clone turned up a few times. The chain carries TRBV19 and TRBJ2-3; 8 nucleotides match TRBD1. In germline, CDR1 is LNHDA, CDR2 SQIVND (reference sequence). This CDR3 comprises 13 residues. The V gene end was trimmed by 8 bases and the J gene end by 2 bases; junction bases not matched to a gene: 3. CDR3 loop: CASGQGYTDTQYF. CDR3 sequence (DNA): TGTGCCAGTGGACAGGGATACACAGATACGCAGTATTTT.

The chain uses TRBV5-1 and TRBJ1-3; 8 bases fit TRBD1. Germline CDR1 and CDR2: SGHRS and YFSETQ. V shed 4 bases, J shed 2 bases, and the junction held 11 bases outside the gene matches. The CDR3 has 17 amino acids. CDR3 sequence (DNA): TGCGCCAGCAGCGACGGACAGGGACTTGTGGCTGGAAACACCATATATTTT. Its translation is CASSDGQGLVAGNTIYF.

The chain recombines TRBV9 with TRBJ2-7; TRBD1 is a possible D gene (5 bases). This CDR3 contains 15 residues. Germline CDR1 SGDLS, CDR2 YYNGEE. Trimming took 2 bases from V and 0 from J, leaving 12 bases between them. The CDR3 sequence: CASSVEDNPSYEQYF. As DNA, the CDR3 is TGTGCCAGCAGCGTCGAGGACAACCCCTCCTACGAGCAGTACTTC. Using reference TRBV9 and TRBJ2-7 for the parts outside the CDR3, the full variable domain is DSGVTQTPKHLITATGQRVTLRCSPRSGDLSVYWYQQSLDQGLQFLIQYYNGEERAKGNILERFSAQQFPDLHSELNLSSLELGDSALYFCASSVEDNPSYEQYFGPGTRLTVT.

This chain connects TRBV5-1 to TRBJ2-5; tentative D call: TRBD2 (6 bases). The germline V gene has CDR1 SGHRS and CDR2 YFSETQ. The CDR3 has 16 amino acids. V gave up 0 bases and J gave up 1 base, with 13 bases separating them. The CDR3 sequence: CASSLAASVPQETQYF. The CDR3 bases are TGCGCCAGCAGCTTGGCGGCTAGCGTTCCCCAAGAGACCCAGTACTTC.

This clone was counted a single time. The V gene is TRBV19, the J gene TRBJ2-2, with D perhaps TRBD1 (6 bases). In germline, CDR1 is LNHDA, CDR2 SQIVND (reference sequence). The CDR3 is 18 residues long. The V and J ends lost 8 bases and 4 bases respectively, with 26 bases between them. CDR3: CASAATGKPGTTTGELFF. CDR3 DNA: TGTGCCAGTGCAGCCACCGGGAAGCCGGGGACAACCACCGGGGAGCTGTTTTTT.

V gene TRBV4-3 combines with J gene TRBJ1-2; D gene ambiguous. There are 16 residues in the CDR3. Trimming cost V 0 bases and J 0 bases, with 11 bases left between them. Per the germline V gene, CDR1 is LGHNA and CDR2 is YSLEER. CDR3 sequence reads: CASSQDLASANYGYTF. CDR3 sequence (DNA): TGCGCCAGCAGCCAAGATTTGGCATCAGCTAACTATGGCTACACCTTC.

The chain links TRBV28 to TRBJ2-7; D may be TRBD1 (5 bases). Germline V gene sequence: CDR1 MDHEN, CDR2 SYDVKM. The length of the CDR3 is 17 residues. Trimming took 1 base from V and 4 from J, leaving 20 bases between them. The CDR3 spells CASSLSPTAGLSYEQYF. CDR3 coding DNA: TGTGCCAGCAGTTTATCCCCCACGGCAGGGCTGAGTTACGAGCAGTACTTC. The entire variable domain, with the rest obtained from reference TRBV28 and TRBJ2-7, is as follows: DVKVTQSSRYLVKRTGEKVFLECVQDMDHENMFWYRQDPGLGLRLIYFSYDVKMKEKGDIPEGYSVSREKKERFSLILESASTNQTSMYLCASSLSPTAGLSYEQYFGPGTRLTVT.

The chain employs TRBV5-6 and TRBJ2-1; TRBD2 agrees at 10 bases. Germline trimming cut 5 bases from V and 10 bases from J; bases unmatched to any gene: 12. Germline lookup yields CDR1 SGHDT and CDR2 YYEEEE. The CDR3 totals 15 residues. CDR3 in amino acids: CASSYGTSVPREQFF. The DNA of the CDR3 is TGTGCCAGCAGTTACGGGACTAGCGTCCCAAGGGAGCAGTTCTTC.

This chain links TRBV29-1 with TRBJ1-1; 8 positions agree with TRBD1. Germline V gene sequence: CDR1 SQVTM, CDR2 ANQGSEA. J lost 5 bases, V lost 4 bases, and 6 bases had no gene match. CDR3 size: 13 residues. The CDR3, as DNA: TGCAGCGTTGTCGGGACAGGAAGGACTGAAGCTTTCTTT. It encodes CSVVGTGRTEAFF.

The rearrangement links TRBV7-6 to TRBJ2-2; D perhaps matches TRBD1 (6 bases). Looked up from germline, CDR1 is SGHVS and CDR2 is FNYEAQ. The CDR3 length is 16 residues. Trimming left V 1 base short and J 7 bases short, with 16 bases between. The CDR3 nucleotides read TGTGCCAGCAGCTTAGATTTGGGGGCCGGCGGCGGGGAGCTGTTTTTT. It specifies CASSLDLGAGGGELFF.

A single count supports this clone. The CDR3 DNA follows: TGTGCCAGCAGCTTGGTGACAGGGAGCACTGAAGCTTTCTTT. Translating it yields CASSLVTGSTEAFF. The V and J genes are TRBV5-6 and TRBJ1-1; TRBD1 aligns across 7 bases. CDR1 is SGHDT, CDR2 YYEEEE, per germline. V lost 0 bases, J lost 4 bases, and 3 bases stayed unmatched. This CDR3 contains 14 residues.

This clone was seen a few times. V is TRBV7-9 and J is TRBJ2-1; D unclear. Per germline, CDR1 SEHNR and CDR2 FQNEAQ (reference sequence). This CDR3 is built from 13 residues. The germline V and J ends were trimmed by 1 base and 7 bases, with 8 bases remaining between them. The CDR3 nucleotides read TGTGCCAGCAGCTTAGGTCTAGTAAATGAGCAGTTCTTC. It is translated as CASSLGLVNEQFF.

The chain joins TRBV7-9 to TRBJ1-3, with D uncertain. The CDR3 runs 14 residues. With 3 bases removed from V and 0 bases from J, the gap between germline ends came to 6 bases. CDR1 and CDR2 from the germline V gene are SEHNR and FQNEAQ (reference sequence). The CDR3 spells CASSFESSGNTIYF. The CDR3 nucleotides are TGTGCCAGCAGCTTTGAGAGCTCTGGAAACACCATATATTTT. Full variable domain (outside the CDR3, taken from reference TRBV7-9 and TRBJ1-3): DTGVSQNPRHKITKRGQNVTFRCDPISEHNRLYWYRQTLGQGPEFLTYFQNEAQLEKSRLLSDRFSAERPKGSFSTLEIQRTEQGDSAMYLCASSFESSGNTIYFGEGSWLTVV.

The V and J genes are TRBV4-2 and TRBJ2-1; no firm D call. Looked up from germline, CDR1 is LGHNA and CDR2 is YNFKEQ. The CDR3 runs to 14 residues. V was pared by 4 bases and J by 4 bases, with 11 bases between. The CDR3 sequence: CASSPSQRYNEQFF. Written as DNA, the CDR3 is TGTGCCAGCAGCCCCAGCCAGAGGTACAATGAGCAGTTCTTC.